A single sample gave rise to the 18 T cell receptor beta chains below, sequenced in a study of T-cell memory formation after mild COVID-19. TCRdb re-called the 5' RACE reads with MiXCR, one entry per CDR3 protein. The table shows just over 350,000 distinct CDR3 sequences, with 13% to 15% occurring only once. Sequencing was performed on PBMCs or a T cell subset sorted from them (not recorded which). These receptors came from a man aged 18-30 years who had mild COVID-19 (a few samples of this study predate the infection). Cell type and time point are not known.

There are a few counts of this clonotype. The rearrangement uses TRBV7-6 and TRBJ2-2, with unresolved D. Germline V gene data show CDR1 as SGHVS and CDR2 as FNYEAQ. Trimming took off 4 bases at V and 6 bases at J, with 12 bases between the two ends. The CDR3 is made up of 14 amino acids. The CDR3 here is CASSSSGDAGELFF. CDR3 coding DNA: TGTGCCAGCAGCTCATCCGGTGATGCCGGGGAGCTGTTTTTT.

This clonotype has a count of ten or more. The chain has TRBV12-3 or TRBV12-4 and TRBJ2-1, with D unresolved. The CDR3 runs 13 residues. Trimming removed 7 bases from V and 7 bases from J, with 14 bases in between. In DNA form, the CDR3 reads TGTGCCAGCACCTTTGGCAGAGCGAATGAGCAGTTCTTC. Its protein product is CASTFGRANEQFF.

This clonotype has a count of ten or more. V and J are TRBV30 and TRBJ1-1; weak D call: TRBD1 (6 bases). CDR1 is GTSNPN and CDR2 is SVGIG in the germline V gene (reference sequence). V shed 0 bases and J shed 10 bases, with 9 bases lying between them. The CDR3 is 11 residues long. CDR3 DNA: TGTGCCTGGAGTGTTGGGGGGGCAGCTTTCTTT. The encoded protein is CAWSVGGAAFF.

This clonotype appeared a few times. The gene calls are TRBV7-3 and TRBJ1-6, with a tentative D call TRBD1 (5 bases). Trimming left V 1 base short and J 7 bases short, with 11 bases between. The CDR3 totals 15 residues. Germline V lookup: CDR1 SGHTA, CDR2 FQGTGA. CDR3 residues: CASSLSSGLNSPLHF. The CDR3 nucleotides read TGTGCCAGCAGCTTAAGCTCAGGGCTCAATTCACCCCTCCACTTT.

This clonotype appeared many times. J is TRBJ1-1 and V is TRBV7-6, with 7 bases matching TRBD1. The germline gives CDR1 SGHVS, CDR2 FNYEAQ. V shed 2 bases, J shed 3 bases, and the junction held 3 bases outside the gene matches. The CDR3 sequence is 14 residues long. Written as DNA, the CDR3 is TGTGCCAGCAGCTTATCCAGGGGGGACACTGAAGCTTTCTTT. Protein sequence: CASSLSRGDTEAFF.

This clonotype was seen more than once but under ten times. This rearrangement joins TRBV12-3 or TRBV12-4 to TRBJ2-5, with D possibly TRBD1 on 6 matching bases. With 2 bases removed from V and 3 bases from J, the gap between germline ends came to 10 bases. This CDR3 contains 14 residues. CDR3 DNA: TGTGCCAGCAGTTTATCGGGACACAAAGAGACCCAGTACTTC. Its translation: CASSLSGHKETQYF.

This clonotype was detected only a few times. The V gene is TRBV15, the J gene TRBJ1-4, with D hard to call. In germline, CDR1 is LNHNV, CDR2 YYDKDF (reference sequence). The CDR3 has 17 residues. The V end was cut by 5 bases, the J end by 0 bases, with 16 bases between. CDR3 residues: CATSPAVVGATNEKLFF. The CDR3 DNA reads as TGTGCCACCAGCCCCGCCGTGGTCGGAGCAACTAATGAAAAACTGTTTTTT. The whole variable domain, filled in from reference TRBV15 and TRBJ1-4, reads DAMVIQNPRYQVTQFGKPVTLSCSQTLNHNVMYWYQQKSSQAPKLLFHYYDKDFNNEADTPDNFQSRRPNTSFCFLDIRSPGLGDTAMYLCATSPAVVGATNEKLFFGSGTQLSVL.

This clonotype was seen a handful of times. The chain recombines TRBV27 with TRBJ2-1; D remains ambiguous. Germline V CDR1 and CDR2: MNHEY, SMNVEV (reference sequence). V lost 10 bases and J lost 1, with 11 bases in between. This CDR3 region has 13 residues. The CDR3 bases are TGTGCCACGCAGGACCTGTCCTACAATGAGCAGTTCTTC. Amino acids: CATQDLSYNEQFF.

The chain links TRBV7-3 to TRBJ2-7; D may match TRBD1 or TRBD2 (6 bases each). V dropped 2 bases and J dropped 2 bases, with 13 bases sitting between them. This CDR3 comprises 15 residues. Looked up from germline, CDR1 is SGHTA and CDR2 is FQGTGA. CDR3 DNA: TGTGCCAGCAGCTTAGGGCACGGGGGCACCTACGAGCAGTACGTC. Amino acid sequence: CASSLGHGGTYEQYV.

This clonotype was observed a handful of times. V gene TRBV4-1 combines with J gene TRBJ2-7, with 9 positions matching TRBD2. The CDR3 runs 16 residues. Trimming at V came to 0 bases and at J to 3 bases, leaving 6 bases not matched to a gene. CDR1 and CDR2 from the germline V gene are MGHRA and YSYEKL. The CDR3 bases are TGCGCCAGCAGCCAAGAGTGGGCGGGGGGGATCTACGAGCAGTACTTC. This translates into CASSQEWAGGIYEQYF.

This sequence joins TRBV27 and TRBJ1-4; D gene ambiguous. Trimming stripped 7 bases from V and 6 bases from J, with 15 bases between. Germline V gene lookup returns CDR1 MNHEY and CDR2 SMNVEV (reference sequence). The CDR3 has 14 amino acids. The chain's CDR3 is CASTRLEADEKLFF. CDR3 coding DNA: TGTGCCAGCACCCGGCTCGAGGCTGATGAAAAACTGTTTTTT.

V gene TRBV10-3 combines with J gene TRBJ1-5; D gene unclear. This CDR3 has 11 amino acids. CDR1 and CDR2 (germline): ENHRY, SYGVKD. Deletions cut 8 bases from V and 4 bases from J, with 6 bases between. In DNA form, the CDR3 reads TGTGCCATCGGGGTTAATCAGCCCCAGCATTTT. Translation gives CAIGVNQPQHF.

The J gene is TRBJ1-1, the V gene TRBV7-2; the match to TRBD1 covers 7 bases. Germline CDR1 reads SGHTA; CDR2 reads FQGNSA. This CDR3 is 15 amino acids long. V shed 5 bases and J 8 bases; nucleotides not matched to a gene: 14. As DNA, the CDR3 is TGTGCCAGCAGCCCATGGGGAGGGGGCCTACGAGAAGCTTTCTTT. It codes for CASSPWGGGLREAFF.

This clonotype has only a few counts. The V call is TRBV5-4, the J call TRBJ2-1; D uncertain. Germline V gene lookup returns CDR1 SGHNT and CDR2 YYREEE (reference sequence). Trimming stripped 2 bases from V and 6 bases from J, with 12 bases between. The CDR3 sequence is 14 residues long. For the CDR3, the DNA is TGTGCCAGCAGCTTCGGACCTGGGATCAATGAGCAGTTCTTC. Translated: CASSFGPGINEQFF. The full variable domain, rest sourced from reference TRBV5-4 and TRBJ2-1, is ETGVTQSPTHLIKTRGQQVTLRCSSQSGHNTVSWYQQALGQGPQFIFQYYREEENGRGNFPPRFSGLQFPNYSSELNVNALELDDSALYLCASSFGPGINEQFFGPGTRLTVL.

This clonotype was seen a few times. J is TRBJ1-1 and V is TRBV29-1; D might be TRBD1 (5 bases). Germline assignment: CDR1 SQVTM and CDR2 ANQGSEA. V lost 7 bases to trimming and J lost 1 base, with 13 bases between them. The CDR3 is 13 amino acids. CDR3 amino acids: CSGRRGGNTEAFF. In nucleotides, the CDR3 is TGCAGCGGGCGGCGGGGGGGGAACACTGAAGCTTTCTTT.

This chain links TRBV4-3 with TRBJ2-7; 9 bases map to TRBD2. This CDR3 is 15 amino acids long. Germline lookup yields CDR1 LGHNA and CDR2 YSLEER. After removal of 0 bases from V and 2 bases from J, the junction contained 2 bases not matched to a gene. CDR3 sequence reads: CASSQDASGAYEQYF. The CDR3 DNA is TGCGCCAGCAGCCAAGATGCTAGCGGGGCCTACGAGCAGTACTTC.

V gene TRBV13 combines with J gene TRBJ2-1; 8 nucleotides align to TRBD1. The DNA end lines up better with TRBJ2-7; the J call may be wrong. This CDR3 has 14 residues. Germline loops: CDR1 PRHDT, CDR2 FYEKMQ (reference sequence). The CDR3 sequence is CASSSIDRGGEQYF. CDR3 bases: TGTGCCAGCAGCTCCATAGACAGGGGTGGGGAGCAGTACTTC.

This clonotype was counted at least ten times. The V gene is TRBV18, the J gene TRBJ2-7, with 8 bases aligning to TRBD2. The CDR3 spans 15 residues. Germline V CDR1 and CDR2: KGHSH, LQKENI. Unmatched junction bases numbered 4, after V lost 3 bases and J lost 0 bases. DNA of the CDR3: TGTGCCAGCTCACCGGCGGGGGGTCCCTCCTACGAGCAGTACTTC. This translates into CASSPAGGPSYEQYF.